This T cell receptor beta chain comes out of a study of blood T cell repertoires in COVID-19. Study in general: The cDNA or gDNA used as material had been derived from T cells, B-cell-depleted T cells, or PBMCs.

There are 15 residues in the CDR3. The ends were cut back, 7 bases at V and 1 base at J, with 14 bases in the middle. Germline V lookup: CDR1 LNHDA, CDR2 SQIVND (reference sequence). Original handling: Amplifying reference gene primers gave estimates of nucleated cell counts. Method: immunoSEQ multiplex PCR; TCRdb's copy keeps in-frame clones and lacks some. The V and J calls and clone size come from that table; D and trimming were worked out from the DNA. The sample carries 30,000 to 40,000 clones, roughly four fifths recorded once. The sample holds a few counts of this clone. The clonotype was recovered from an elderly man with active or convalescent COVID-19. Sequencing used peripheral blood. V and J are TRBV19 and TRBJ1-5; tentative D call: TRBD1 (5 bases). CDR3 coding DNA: TGTGCCAGTATTAATGGGGGAGGGAGCAATCAGCCCCAGCATTTT. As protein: CASINGGGSNQPQHF. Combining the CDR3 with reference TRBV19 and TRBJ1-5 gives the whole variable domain DGGITQSPKYLFRKEGQNVTLSCEQNLNHDAMYWYRQDPGQGLRLIYYSQIVNDFQKGDIAEGYSVSREKKESFPLTVTSAQKNPTAFYLCASINGGGSNQPQHFGDGTRLSIL.